These T cell receptor beta chains were read from a single sample in a study of blood T cell repertoires in COVID-19. Sequencing used immunoSEQ multiplex PCR; TCRdb keeps in-frame clones, though not all of them. The profile shows some 73,000 clones, 85% of them singletons. The specimen sequenced was peripheral blood. The receptors originated from a woman aged 80 or over with active or convalescent COVID-19. Both conserved end residues are part of each CDR3. A D gene is named only where the DNA matches it firmly. Not every row has a clone size; where given, it reads once, few, many or a size class.

TRBV14,NA,TRBJ1-1,NA,CASSTRRGSGNTEAFF,TGTGCCAGCTCCACACGTAGGGGAAGTGGGAACACTGAAGCTTTCTTT
TRBV19,NA,TRBJ2-2,TRBD1,CASRTGGSGELFF,TGTGCCAGTAGGACAGGGGGCTCCGGGGAGCTGTTTTTT
TRBV4-1,NA,TRBJ2-7,NA,CASSTTARGPSTYEQYF,TGCGCCAGCAGCACTACCGCCAGGGGTCCCTCTACCTACGAGCAGTACTTC
TRBV6-6,NA,TRBJ1-2,NA,CASSLMEANYGYTF,TGTGCCAGCAGTCTTATGGAGGCGAACTATGGCTACACCTTC
TRBV28,NA,TRBJ1-4,NA,CASSLLYKGVVEKLFF,TGTGCCAGCAGTTTATTATATAAGGGGGTGGTTGAAAAACTGTTTTTT
TRBV28,NA,TRBJ2-1,NA,CASSWGPGQFF,TGTGCCAGCAGTTGGGGGCCCGGGCAGTTCTTC
TRBV7-9,few,TRBJ2-2,NA,CASSLLGSGGELFF,TGTGCCAGCAGCTTGTTGGGTTCGGGCGGGGAGCTGTTTTTT
TRBV10-1,NA,TRBJ2-3,TRBD2,CASSESRGGRTDTQYF,TGCGCCAGCAGTGAGTCCCGGGGGGGCAGGACAGATACGCAGTATTTT
TRBV25-1,once,TRBJ1-3,NA,CASWGHSGNTIYF,TGTGCCAGCTGGGGCCACTCTGGAAACACCATATATTTT
TRBV4-1,few,TRBJ1-6,NA,CASSQDLPGNHLHF,TGCGCCAGCAGCCAAGATCTGCCAGGGAACCACCTCCACTTT
TRBV15,NA,TRBJ1-5,TRBD1,CATSRDLGTGTPPQHF,TGTGCCACCAGCAGAGATCTAGGGACAGGGACGCCGCCCCAGCATTTT
TRBV19,NA,TRBJ2-3,TRBD1,CASSEGADTDTQYF,TGTGCCAGTAGTGAGGGGGCGGACACAGATACGCAGTATTTT
TRBV27,NA,TRBJ1-6,NA,CASSWSPDLNSYNSPLHF,TGTGCCAGCAGTTGGAGTCCCGACCTTAACTCCTATAATTCACCCCTCCACTTT
TRBV5-8,NA,TRBJ1-5,NA,CASSLGQTLAQPQHF,TGTGCCAGCAGCTTGGGACAGACTCTGGCGCAGCCCCAGCATTTT
TRBV27,NA,TRBJ2-3,NA,CASSYAGSTDTQYF,TGTGCCAGCAGTTACGCAGGGAGCACAGATACGCAGTATTTT
TRBV12-1,NA,TRBJ2-1,NA,CASSLRLQGSYNEQFF,TGTGCCAGCAGCTTGCGCCTCCAGGGTTCCTACAATGAGCAGTTCTTC
TRBV4-1,NA,TRBJ1-6,TRBD1,CASSRGQGITYNSPLHF,TGCGCCAGCAGCCGAGGACAGGGGATCACCTATAATTCACCCCTCCACTTT
TRBV21-1,once,TRBJ1-5,NA,CASSEWPQHF,TGTGCCAGCAGCGAGTGGCCCCAGCATTTT
TRBV7-2,NA,TRBJ2-3,NA,CASSLALAGQDTQYF,TGTGCCAGCAGCTTAGCCCTGGCAGGGCAGGATACGCAGTATTTT
TRBV7-2,NA,TRBJ1-1,NA,CASSLVWRNTEAFF,TGTGCCAGCAGCTTAGTTTGGAGAAACACTGAAGCTTTCTTT
TRBV7-9,NA,TRBJ1-2,NA,CASSFRGDYGYTF,TGTGCCAGCAGCTTCCGGGGTGATTATGGCTACACCTTC
TRBV18,NA,TRBJ1-1,NA,CASSPHADTEAFF,TGTGCCAGCTCACCGCATGCGGACACTGAAGCTTTCTTT
TRBV9,NA,TRBJ1-5,TRBD1,CASSAGQDNQPQHF,TGTGCCAGCAGCGCCGGACAGGACAATCAGCCCCAGCATTTT
TRBV19,NA,TRBJ1-2,NA,CASSIAREADFYGYTF,TGTGCCAGTAGTATAGCGCGGGAGGCGGATTTCTATGGCTACACCTTC
TRBV12-3/TRBV12-4,NA,TRBJ1-1,NA,CASGRRGTEAFF,TGTGCCAGCGGTCGAAGGGGAACTGAAGCTTTCTTT